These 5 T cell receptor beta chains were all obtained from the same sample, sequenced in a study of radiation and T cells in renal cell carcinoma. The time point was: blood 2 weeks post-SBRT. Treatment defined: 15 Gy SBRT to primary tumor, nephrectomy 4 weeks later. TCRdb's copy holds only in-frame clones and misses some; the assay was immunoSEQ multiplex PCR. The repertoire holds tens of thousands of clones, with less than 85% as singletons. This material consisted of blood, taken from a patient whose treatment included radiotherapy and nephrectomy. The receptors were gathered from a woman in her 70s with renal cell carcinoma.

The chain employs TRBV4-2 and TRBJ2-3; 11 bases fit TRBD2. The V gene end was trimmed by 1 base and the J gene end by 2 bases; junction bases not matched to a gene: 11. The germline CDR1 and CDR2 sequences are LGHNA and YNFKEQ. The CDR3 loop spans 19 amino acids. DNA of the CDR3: TGTGCCAGCAGCCAAGGGGTTGCACTAGCGGGGGCTTACACAGATACGCAGTATTTT. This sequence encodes CASSQGVALAGAYTDTQYF.

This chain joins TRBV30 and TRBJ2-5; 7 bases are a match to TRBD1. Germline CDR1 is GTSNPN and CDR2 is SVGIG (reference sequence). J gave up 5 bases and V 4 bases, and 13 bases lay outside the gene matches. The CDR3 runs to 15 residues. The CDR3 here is CAWTRTGTEGETQYF. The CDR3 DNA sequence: TGTGCCTGGACCAGAACCGGGACAGAGGGGGAGACCCAGTACTTC.

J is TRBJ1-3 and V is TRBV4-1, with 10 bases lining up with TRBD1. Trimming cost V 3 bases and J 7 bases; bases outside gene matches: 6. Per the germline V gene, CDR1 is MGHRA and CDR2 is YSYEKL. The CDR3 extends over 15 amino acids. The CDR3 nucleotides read TGCGCCAGCAGCCACCCGGGACAGGGGTTTAACACCATATATTTT. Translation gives CASSHPGQGFNTIYF.

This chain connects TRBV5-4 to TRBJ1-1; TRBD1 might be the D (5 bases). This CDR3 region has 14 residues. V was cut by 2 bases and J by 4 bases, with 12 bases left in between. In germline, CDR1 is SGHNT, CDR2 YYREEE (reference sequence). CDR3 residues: CASSLGPGGTEAFF. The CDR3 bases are TGTGCCAGCAGCTTAGGGCCGGGGGGCACTGAAGCTTTCTTT.

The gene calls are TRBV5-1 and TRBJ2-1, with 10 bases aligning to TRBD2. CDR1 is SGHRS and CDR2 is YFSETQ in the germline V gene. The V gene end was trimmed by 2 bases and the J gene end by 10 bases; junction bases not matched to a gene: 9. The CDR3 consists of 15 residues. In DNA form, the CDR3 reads TGCGCCAGCAGCTTTAGCGGGGGGCTGGGGAGCGAGCAGTTCTTC. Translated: CASSFSGGLGSEQFF.